A selection of T cell receptor beta chains follows, all from one sample in a study of T cell responses to AZD1222 COVID-19 vaccine. Clones were sequenced by immunoSEQ multiplex PCR, and TCRdb holds only the in-frame ones, with some missing. The table lists about 93,000 clones, 85% to 90% of them singletons. Here the sequenced sample was peripheral blood, taken 28 days after the second AZD1222 dose. Receptors originate from an adult who received the AZD1222 COVID-19 vaccine. The CDR3 runs from the conserved cysteine through the conserved F or W. The D gene is left open where the match is weak. Expanded clones are given a class, and other clones once, few, many or no size at all.

D	V	size	J	DNA	CDR3
TRBD1	TRBV2	NA	TRBJ2-2	TGTGCCAGCAACCAAGGGGGCTTAAGGACCGGGGAGCTGTTTTTT	CASNQGGLRTGELFF
NA	TRBV15	NA	TRBJ1-4	TGTGCCACCAGCAGAGTCGGGACCAATGAAAAACTGTTTTTT	CATSRVGTNEKLFF
NA	TRBV7-9	NA	TRBJ2-7	TGTGCCAGCAGCTTAGCTGGGATATCGTCGACCGAGCAGTACTTC	CASSLAGISSTEQYF
NA	TRBV29-1	NA	TRBJ2-1	TGCAGCGTTGGGGGGGGCGCTGAGCAGTTCTTC	CSVGGGAEQFF
NA	TRBV30	NA	TRBJ2-3	TGTGCCTGGAGTGCCCTCGGGATAGGGCCAGATACGCAGTATTTT	CAWSALGIGPDTQYF
TRBD1	TRBV5-1	NA	TRBJ1-2	TGCGCCAGCACCGCCTCAGGGGGCGACCTCCGAGGCTACACCTTC	CASTASGGDLRGYTF
NA	TRBV11-3	NA	TRBJ2-1	TGTGCCAGCAGCTTAGGAAGAGGTCCCTACAATGAGCAGTTCTTC	CASSLGRGPYNEQFF
NA	TRBV5-4	NA	TRBJ2-7	TGTGCCAGCAGGGACCCGGGACAATCACACCCGGGCGAGCAGTACTTC	CASRDPGQSHPGEQYF
NA	TRBV2	NA	TRBJ2-1	TGTGCCAGCAGTGGGGTGCAGTTAAGCTCCTACAATGAGCAGTTCTTC	CASSGVQLSSYNEQFF
TRBD1	TRBV5-4	NA	TRBJ1-6	TGTGCCAGCAGGGACAGGGAAGAGAATTCACCCCTCCACTTT	CASRDREENSPLHF
TRBD2	TRBV5-4	NA	TRBJ2-3	TGTGCCAGCAGCTGGGCGGGGGAGCCGCTCACAGATACGCAGTATTTT	CASSWAGEPLTDTQYF
NA	TRBV10-3	NA	TRBJ1-4	TGTGCCATCAGTCAGTCGGCTAATGAAAAACTGTTTTTT	CAISQSANEKLFF
NA	TRBV4-2	NA	TRBJ2-2	TGTGCCAGCAGCCAAGTTGGGATGCTGGGGGAGCTGTTTTTT	CASSQVGMLGELFF
NA	TRBV30	NA	TRBJ1-1	TGTGCCTGGAGCGCAAACCTAGAAGCTTTCTTT	CAWSANLEAFF
NA	TRBV5-1	NA	TRBJ2-3	TGCGCCAGCAGCTTTAGGAGACAGGGCACAGATACGCAGTATTTT	CASSFRRQGTDTQYF
TRBD2	TRBV6-4	once	TRBJ2-3	TGTGCCAGCAGCCCAGGACTAGACTTAAATACGCAGTATTTT	CASSPGLDLNTQYF
TRBD1	TRBV4-2	NA	TRBJ2-1	TGTGCCAGCAGCCATACAGGGGGGCCAAGTGAGCAGTTCTTC	CASSHTGGPSEQFF
NA	TRBV11-2	NA	TRBJ1-1	TGTGCCAGCAGCTTAGATCCAGCCTATGAAGCTTTCTTT	CASSLDPAYEAFF
NA	TRBV5-1	NA	TRBJ1-2	TGCGCCAGCAGCTCAACAGGGAATCCGGATGGCTACACCTTC	CASSSTGNPDGYTF
TRBD2	TRBV7-2	NA	TRBJ2-5	TGTGCCAGCAGCTTAGTCGAGACTAGCGGAATAGAGACCCAGTACTTC	CASSLVETSGIETQYF
TRBD1	TRBV29-1	once	TRBJ1-1	TGCAGCGTAACCGGGACAGGAGTGTTCGCTTTCTTT	CSVTGTGVFAFF
NA	TRBV28	few	TRBJ1-2	TGTGCCAGCAGTTTCCCATCTTCTGGCTACACCTTC	CASSFPSSGYTF
NA	TRBV19	NA	TRBJ1-6	TGTGCCAGTAGCAGGCGGATAGGGACCTATAATTCACCCCTCCACTTT	CASSRRIGTYNSPLHF
NA	TRBV6-4	NA	TRBJ2-3	TGTGCCAGCAGTGGCAGCGGGAGCACAGATACGCAGTATTTT	CASSGSGSTDTQYF
NA	TRBV19	NA	TRBJ1-5	TGTGCCAGTAGTATAGATTGGGGGACGGACCGAAGCAATCAGCCCCAGCATTTT	CASSIDWGTDRSNQPQHF
NA	TRBV7-9	NA	TRBJ1-5	TGTGCCAGCAGCCCTCCGGGGGGGAACAATCAGCCCCAGCATTTT	CASSPPGGNNQPQHF
NA	TRBV5-1	NA	TRBJ1-1	TGCGCCAGCAGCCCTCCCGGGTCGATCACTGAAGCTTTCTTT	CASSPPGSITEAFF
NA	TRBV6-5	NA	TRBJ1-1	TGTGCCAGCAGTAGGGTAGTAGGCACTGAAGCTTTCTTT	CASSRVVGTEAFF
NA	TRBV15	NA	TRBJ2-2	TGTGCCACCAGCAGAGATAGGAGCCCCGGGGAGCTGTTTTTT	CATSRDRSPGELFF
TRBD1	TRBV7-9	NA	TRBJ1-2	TGTGCCAGCAGCACGACAGGGTCTAGCTATGGCTACACCTTC	CASSTTGSSYGYTF
NA	TRBV19	NA	TRBJ1-3	TGTGCCAGTAGTGGTGGAGAATCTGGAAACACCATATATTTT	CASSGGESGNTIYF
NA	TRBV7-9	few	TRBJ1-1	TGTGCCAGCAGCTCAGTGAACACTGAAGCTTTCTTT	CASSSVNTEAFF
NA	TRBV6-5	NA	TRBJ1-6	TGTGCCAGCGTGCACAGGGATTCACCCCTCCACTTT	CASVHRDSPLHF
TRBD2	TRBV18	NA	TRBJ2-7	TGTGCCAGCTCCTCCGGGGTAGCGGGATTCTACGAGCAGTACTTC	CASSSGVAGFYEQYF
NA	TRBV5-1	NA	TRBJ2-7	TGCGCCAGCAGCCCTACGGCCCTATTAATCGGCTACGAGCAGTACTTC	CASSPTALLIGYEQYF
NA	TRBV5-1	NA	TRBJ1-5	TGCGCCAGCAGCCCCGTCGGGGGCGGAGATCAGCCCCAGCATTTT	CASSPVGGGDQPQHF
NA	TRBV6-2/TRBV6-3	NA	TRBJ2-3	TGTGCCAGCAGTTACTCGTTTGCGGGGAGCACAGATACGCAGTATTTT	CASSYSFAGSTDTQYF
NA	TRBV5-1	once	TRBJ1-2	TGCGCCAGCAGCTTGGAAACCCCAAACTATGGCTACACCTTC	CASSLETPNYGYTF
TRBD1	TRBV27	NA	TRBJ1-6	TGTGCCAGCAGTTCCGCCCTAGGCAGGGGGTCACCCCTCCACTTT	CASSSALGRGSPLHF
NA	TRBV7-2	NA	TRBJ1-3	TGTGCCAGCAGCTTAGTCTGGGGGCCTGGAAACACCATATATTTT	CASSLVWGPGNTIYF
NA	TRBV18	NA	TRBJ2-7	TGTGCCAGCTCACCGTCGTTTTATTGGGGCGACTCCTACGAGCAGTACTTC	CASSPSFYWGDSYEQYF
NA	TRBV18	NA	TRBJ1-1	TGTGCCAGCTCACCAGGTACGGGACGGACTGAAGCTTTCTTT	CASSPGTGRTEAFF
TRBD2	TRBV6-6	NA	TRBJ2-7	TGTGCCAGCAGTCTTTCTAGCGGGGGACCCTACGAGCAGTACTTC	CASSLSSGGPYEQYF
TRBD1	TRBV7-8	NA	TRBJ2-7	TGTGCCAGCAGCTTCTCGACAGGGGAGGCCGAGCAGTACTTC	CASSFSTGEAEQYF
NA	TRBV6-5	NA	TRBJ1-1	TGTGCCAGCAGTTACGCCAGGGGTGCGGGCACTGAAGCTTTCTTT	CASSYARGAGTEAFF
NA	TRBV10-1	NA	TRBJ1-4	TGCGCCAGCAGCACCCGGGACGGAATTTCCAAACTGTTTTTT	CASSTRDGISKLFF
NA	TRBV30	NA	TRBJ1-1	TGTGCCTGGAGTGTAGGGGGGGAAGCTTTCTTT	CAWSVGGEAFF